These T cell receptor beta chains were read from a single sample in a study of blood T cell repertoires in COVID-19. TCRdb's copy holds only in-frame clones and misses some; the assay was immunoSEQ multiplex PCR. The sample carries about 95,000 clones, about 89% recorded once. The sequenced sample consisted of peripheral blood. All receptors derive from a human donor in a cohort sampled during active COVID-19. Each CDR3 is given with its conserved first and last residue. The D gene is left open where the match is weak. Size is omitted from some rows. Given values are once, few, many or a class for expanded clones.

clone_size d_call j_call v_call cdr3_nt cdr3_aa
- - TRBJ1-5 TRBV6-1 TGTGCCAGCAGTGAACAGGGGAGTCGGAGCAATCAGCCCCAGCATTTT CASSEQGSRSNQPQHF
- - TRBJ2-3 TRBV30 TGTGCCTGGAGTGTGCAAGCGGTGGGCCCAGATACGCAGTATTTT CAWSVQAVGPDTQYF
- - TRBJ2-2 TRBV2 TGTGCCAGCAGCTCCCCTGCCGGGACACACAGGACCGGGGAGCTGTTTTTT CASSSPAGTHRTGELFF
- TRBD2 TRBJ2-5 TRBV9 TGTGCCAGCAGTTTCGGGACTAGACAAGAGACCCAGTACTTC CASSFGTRQETQYF
- - TRBJ1-6 TRBV30 TGTGCCGTACGGGGGGCTGAGTCCTATAATTCACCCCTCCACTTT CAVRGAESYNSPLHF
few TRBD1 TRBJ2-7 TRBV19 TGTGCCAGTAGTCTGCTCCCGGGACAGGGCAGTGAAGAGCAGTACTTC CASSLLPGQGSEEQYF
once - TRBJ1-2 TRBV4-3 TGCGCCAGCAGCCAAGGAGGAAGTAACTATGGCTACACCTTC CASSQGGSNYGYTF
- TRBD2 TRBJ2-7 TRBV7-2 TGTGCCAGCAGCTTAGTCGGGGGGGTATACGAGCAGTACTTC CASSLVGGVYEQYF
- TRBD2 TRBJ2-3 TRBV28 TGTGTGGCCCTCCCAGCGGGGGGAGTCACAGATACGCAGTATTTT CVALPAGGVTDTQYF
- - TRBJ2-7 TRBV6-4 TGTGCCAGCAGTGCAATAGCGTGTGAGCAGTACTTC CASSAIACEQYF
- - TRBJ2-7 TRBV6-5 TGTGCCAGCAGTTACTCAGGGGACTACGAGCAGTACTTC CASSYSGDYEQYF
- - TRBJ1-4 TRBV6-2/TRBV6-3 TGTGCCAGCAGCCCATCGGGGACTAATGAAAAACTGTTTTTT CASSPSGTNEKLFF
few - TRBJ1-2 TRBV4-2 TGTGCCAGCAGCCTCAGGGGATCCGATGGCTACACCTTC CASSLRGSDGYTF
- - TRBJ2-1 TRBV6-5 TGTGCCAGCAGGGAGACAGCTTACAATGAGCAGTTCTTC CASRETAYNEQFF
- TRBD2 TRBJ2-1 TRBV18 TGTGCCAGCTCGCACCAGCGGGGCGAGTCCTACAATGAGCAGTTCTTC CASSHQRGESYNEQFF
- TRBD1 TRBJ2-5 TRBV12-5 TGTGCTAGTGGTTTGGGGGGGACAGGGAGTGCGGCCCAGTACTTC CASGLGGTGSAAQYF
- TRBD1 TRBJ2-5 TRBV9 TGTGCCAGCAGCGTAGACTGGACAGGGACGGAGACCCAGTACTTC CASSVDWTGTETQYF
- TRBD2 TRBJ2-1 TRBV5-1 TGCGCCAGCAGCTTATTAGCGGGGGGGCCTGAGCAGTTCTTC CASSLLAGGPEQFF
- TRBD2 TRBJ2-7 TRBV30 TGTGCCTGGAGGAAGACTAGCGGGGGGCAGAGCTCCTACGAGCAGTACTTC CAWRKTSGGQSSYEQYF
- - TRBJ2-2 TRBV19 TGTGCCAGTCTGGGTTGGTACCAAGGGGGAACGAACACCGGGGAGCTGTTTTTT CASLGWYQGGTNTGELFF
- - TRBJ1-1 TRBV3-1/TRBV3-2 TGTGCCAGCAGCCAAGTTGGGACTGGGGAAGCTTTCTTT CASSQVGTGEAFF
- TRBD1 TRBJ2-1 TRBV28 TGTGCCAGCAGTTTATCCGGGACAGGGTTGGATGAGCAGTTCTTC CASSLSGTGLDEQFF
- - TRBJ2-2 TRBV7-3 TGTGCCAGCAGCCGCAGCGGAAACACCGGGGAGCTGTTTTTT CASSRSGNTGELFF
once - TRBJ2-7 TRBV19 TGTGCCAGTAGTCACGGGACTTGGAACTCCTACGAGCAGTACTTC CASSHGTWNSYEQYF
- TRBD1 TRBJ1-6 TRBV7-6 TGTGCCAGCAGCTTTACCGGGACAGAAATGAGTTCACCCCTCCACTTT CASSFTGTEMSSPLHF
- - TRBJ2-5 TRBV19 TGTGCCAGTAGTATCTGGAGCAAGCCAGAGACCCAGTACTTC CASSIWSKPETQYF
- - TRBJ1-2 TRBV30 TGTGCCTGGAGTACTCTTAACTATGGCTACACCTTC CAWSTLNYGYTF
- - TRBJ1-2 TRBV12-3/TRBV12-4 TGTGCCAGCAGTCGACAGTTAGACTATGGCTACACCTTC CASSRQLDYGYTF
- TRBD2 TRBJ2-2 TRBV5-1 TGCGCCAGCAGCTTGGGACTAGCGGGGGAAAGGGAGCTGTTTTTT CASSLGLAGERELFF
- - TRBJ1-6 TRBV30 TGTGCCTGGAGTGTGGCAGGGATGTATTCACCCCTCCACTTT CAWSVAGMYSPLHF
- TRBD1 TRBJ1-1 TRBV2 TGTGCCAGCAGCCTCGCGGGACAGGGGAAAGCTTTCTTT CASSLAGQGKAFF
- - TRBJ2-2 TRBV9 TGTGCCAGCAGCGTGGGGGGTGGCACCGGGGAGCTGTTTTTT CASSVGGGTGELFF
- TRBD1 TRBJ1-5 TRBV2 TGTGCCAGCAGGGTGCTACAGGGGAATGAGCCCCAGCATTTT CASRVLQGNEPQHF
- TRBD1 TRBJ1-3 TRBV11-2 TGTGCCAGCAGGAGTTTGACAGGGAGCTCTGGAAACACCATATATTTT CASRSLTGSSGNTIYF
- TRBD2 TRBJ2-1 TRBV11-1 TGTGCCAGCAGCTCACAGCGGGGGCCTTACAATGAGCAGTTCTTC CASSSQRGPYNEQFF
- TRBD2 TRBJ2-1 TRBV4-2 TGTGCCAGCAGCCCGACTAGCGGGGGGGCATCTGAGCAGTTCTTC CASSPTSGGASEQFF
once TRBD2 TRBJ2-1 TRBV6-5 TGTGCCAGCAGTTACCGTCCTAGCGGGGGATACAATGAGCAGTTCTTC CASSYRPSGGYNEQFF
- - TRBJ2-3 TRBV10-3 TGTGCCATCAGTGAGTCCGCGGGCAACACAGATACGCAGTATTTT CAISESAGNTDTQYF
- - TRBJ1-5 TRBV28 TGTGCCAGCAGTTTATACTATCAGCCCCAGCATTTT CASSLYYQPQHF
- TRBD2 TRBJ2-1 TRBV2 TGTGCCAGCAGTGAAGCGGTGCTAGGAGCGGGGGGGCTCAATGAGCAGTTCTTC CASSEAVLGAGGLNEQFF
- TRBD1 TRBJ1-1 TRBV18 TGTGCCGGATTAAGGGGGCGAGACACTGAAGCTTTCTTT CAGLRGRDTEAFF
- - TRBJ1-3 TRBV5-5 TGTGCCAGCAGCTTGGCTGCTCCAGTCGGGGTCTCTGGAAACACCATATATTTT CASSLAAPVGVSGNTIYF
- - TRBJ1-2 TRBV7-9 TGTGCCAGCAGCTCCAACCTGATTCCTACAGGGATCTATGGCTACACCTTC CASSSNLIPTGIYGYTF
- TRBD1 TRBJ2-2 TRBV5-1 TGCGCCAGCAGCTCGGAGCCCGGGACAGGGGGCTTACGGAGGACCGGGGAGCTGTTTTTT CASSSEPGTGGLRRTGELFF
few - TRBJ1-6 TRBV2 TGTGCCAGCAGTGCGGCAGGGAAAAATAATTCACCCCTCCACTTT CASSAAGKNNSPLHF
- - TRBJ1-2 TRBV27 TGTGCCAGCAGTTTATCATCTGGACAGTTCTATGGCTACACCTTC CASSLSSGQFYGYTF
- TRBD1 TRBJ1-5 TRBV28 TGTGCCAGCGGACAGGGTGGGAGCAATCAGCCCCAGCATTTT CASGQGGSNQPQHF
- TRBD1 TRBJ2-1 TRBV4-3 TGCGCCAGCAGCCAATCGTTCGGGACAGGGTCTTTGGATGAGCAGTTCTTC CASSQSFGTGSLDEQFF
- - TRBJ1-2 TRBV24-1 TGTGCCACCAGTGATAGCCGGAGGGGCTATGGCTACACCTTC CATSDSRRGYGYTF
many - TRBJ2-7 TRBV6-6 TGTGCCAGCACCCATACCGGGGACTACGAGCAGTACTTC CASTHTGDYEQYF
- TRBD1 TRBJ1-5 TRBV18 TGTGCCAGCTCCCCCGGGACAGGGGGCAATCAGCCCCAGCATTTT CASSPGTGGNQPQHF
- TRBD1 TRBJ2-4 TRBV7-2 TGTGCCAGCAGCTTGGGACAGGGGGCCAAAAACATTCAGTACTTC CASSLGQGAKNIQYF
- - TRBJ2-5 TRBV20-1 TGCACCCCCAGTGCCCAAGAGACCCAGTACTTC CTPSAQETQYF
- TRBD1 TRBJ1-2 TRBV27 TGTGCCAGCAGTTTAAGGCGACAGGGATTACACTATGGCTACACCTTC CASSLRRQGLHYGYTF
- - TRBJ1-3 TRBV18 TGTGCCAGCTCACCGCTCGCAGTCGGAGGGAATGGAAACACCATATATTTT CASSPLAVGGNGNTIYF